The rows below give T cell receptor beta chains drawn from one sample of a study of regulatory dendritic cells for organ transplantation. The protocol was immunoSEQ multiplex PCR, while the TCRdb copy is restricted to in-frame clones and leaves out a portion. The data contain 3,500 to 5,000 clones, around 70% of them singletons. Their recognized antigens are unknown. The sequencing input was memory CD8+ T cells from blood cultured with dendritic cells. These receptors originate from a human donor in good health. The CDR3 runs from the conserved cysteine through the conserved F or W. A D gene is named only where the DNA matches it firmly. Clone size is shown for a subset of rows, as once, few, many or a class of expanded clone.

>TRBV6-1|TRBJ2-6|NA|NA
CASSEDSSGANVLTF
TGTGCCAGCAGTGAGGACAGCTCTGGGGCCAACGTCCTGACTTTC
>TRBV4-2|TRBJ2-7|NA|TRBD2
CASSQPRLAGEIEQYF
TGTGCCAGCAGCCAACCCCGACTAGCGGGAGAGATCGAGCAGTACTTC
>TRBV9|TRBJ2-3|NA|NA
CASSAKLATSTDTQYF
TGTGCCAGCAGCGCGAAACTAGCAACTAGCACAGATACGCAGTATTTT
>TRBV9|TRBJ1-1|once|NA
CASSVEGAGAAFF
TGTGCCAGCAGCGTAGAGGGAGCAGGGGCCGCTTTCTTT
>TRBV25-1|TRBJ1-1|few|TRBD1
CASSPGQEAFF
TGTGCCAGCAGCCCGGGACAGGAAGCTTTCTTT
>TRBV9|TRBJ2-3|NA|NA
CASSVSGKTDTQYF
TGTGCCAGCAGCGTATCTGGGAAAACAGATACGCAGTATTTT
>TRBV6-1|TRBJ2-2|NA|TRBD2
CASSTGTSDTGELFF
TGTGCCAGCAGCACCGGGACTAGCGACACCGGGGAGCTGTTTTTT
>TRBV6-5|TRBJ2-1|NA|TRBD1
CASSYSGTGYNEQFF
TGTGCCAGCAGTTACTCCGGGACAGGCTACAATGAGCAGTTCTTC
>TRBV6-1|TRBJ2-3|NA|TRBD2
CASSEGTSGGADTQYF
TGTGCCAGCAGTGAGGGGACTAGCGGGGGGGCAGATACGCAGTATTTT
>TRBV5-4|TRBJ2-2|NA|TRBD2
CASSSMSRLAGARGTGELFF
TGTGCCAGCAGCTCGATGTCTCGGCTAGCGGGGGCAAGAGGCACCGGGGAGCTGTTTTTT
>TRBV15|TRBJ2-7|NA|TRBD1
CATSRSPGGPFLASYEQYF
TGTGCCACCAGTCGGTCCCCAGGGGGCCCCTTTCTTGCCTCCTACGAGCAGTACTTC
>TRBV15|TRBJ1-2|NA|NA
CATSGTELTVNYGYTF
TGTGCCACCAGCGGGACGGAGCTGACAGTTAACTATGGCTACACCTTC
>TRBV7-6|TRBJ2-3|few|NA
CASSLAMEGGAFGTQYF
TGTGCCAGCAGCTTAGCGATGGAAGGGGGAGCATTCGGTACGCAGTATTTT
>TRBV27|TRBJ1-2|NA|TRBD1
CASSFGGQGLGYTF
TGTGCCAGCAGTTTTGGGGGACAGGGCTTGGGCTACACCTTT
>TRBV27|TRBJ1-4|NA|TRBD1
CASSFRDREGEWEKLFF
TGTGCCAGCAGTTTCCGGGACAGGGAGGGCGAATGGGAAAAACTGTTTTTT
>TRBV4-3|TRBJ1-1|NA|NA
CASSQDRGAMNTEAFF
TGCGCCAGCAGCCAAGACAGAGGGGCAATGAACACTGAAGCTTTCTTT
>TRBV5-4|TRBJ1-1|NA|NA
CASSLSTLQHEAFF
TGTGCCAGCAGCCTCAGCACTTTACAGCATGAAGCTTTCTTT
>TRBV30|TRBJ2-3|NA|NA
CAWSGGGTDTQYF
TGTGCCTGGAGTGGTGGGGGCACAGATACGCAGTATTTT
>TRBV6-8|TRBJ1-4|NA|NA
CASDLTGNNEKLFF
TGTGCCAGCGACCTTACAGGGAATAATGAAAAACTGTTTTTT
>TRBV7-9|TRBJ1-6|NA|TRBD1
CASSSHDLTGAGSPLHF
TGTGCCAGCAGCTCACACGACTTGACAGGGGCCGGTTCACCCCTCCACTTT
>TRBV5-3|TRBJ1-6|once|NA
CASSPGDNSPLHF
TGTGCCAGCAGCCCCGGGGATAATTCACCCCTCCACTTT
>TRBV27|TRBJ2-7|few|NA
CASSTGTGYEQYF
TGTGCCAGCAGTACCGGGACCGGCTACGAGCAGTACTTC
>TRBV5-4|TRBJ2-1|few|TRBD2
CASSQVGGGQNEQFF
TGCGCCAGCAGCCAAGTGGGCGGGGGGCAAAATGAGCAGTTCTTC
>TRBV19|TRBJ2-1|NA|NA
CASSPRAGNEQFF
TGTGCCAGTTCCCCCCGGGCCGGCAATGAGCAGTTCTTC
>TRBV4-3|TRBJ1-1|NA|NA
CASSQDPHRASERCTEAFF
TGCGCCAGCAGCCAAGATCCCCACAGAGCCAGCGAACGGTGCACTGAAGCTTTCTTT
>TRBV4-2|TRBJ2-5|once|TRBD2
CASSQDRGGQETQYF
TGTGCCAGCAGCCAAGATCGGGGGGGCCAAGAGACCCAGTACTTC
>TRBV19|TRBJ2-7|NA|NA
CASSLDSSYEQYF
TGTGCCAGTAGTTTAGACAGTTCCTACGAGCAGTACTTC
>TRBV29-1|TRBJ1-1|NA|TRBD1
CSVSSGGNTEAFF
TGCAGCGTTTCGTCAGGGGGCAACACTGAAGCTTTCTTT
>TRBV5-6|TRBJ1-6|few|NA
CASSFGTGSNSPLHF
TGTGCCAGCAGCTTCGGCACAGGCAGCAATTCACCCCTCCACTTT
>TRBV5-1|TRBJ2-7|NA|NA
CASSPWTDPASEQYF
TGCGCCAGCAGCCCTTGGACAGACCCAGCGTCCGAGCAGTACTTC
>TRBV6-4|TRBJ2-1|NA|TRBD2
CASSVTSGDRNEQFF
TGTGCCAGCAGTGTGACTAGCGGGGATCGCAATGAGCAGTTCTTC
>TRBV28|TRBJ2-7|medium-sized|TRBD2
CASSLELAGSDYEQYF
TGTGCCAGCAGTTTGGAGCTAGCGGGGAGTGATTACGAGCAGTACTTC
>TRBV19|TRBJ2-7|NA|NA
CASSQGRVTEQYF
TGTGCCAGTAGCCAGGGCAGGGTTACCGAGCAGTACTTC
>TRBV5-3|TRBJ2-7|NA|TRBD2
CASSGGGAEQYF
TGTGCCAGCTCCGGGGGGGGCGCCGAGCAGTACTTC
>TRBV11-1|TRBJ2-1|few|NA
CASRGWDEQFF
TGTGCCAGCAGGGGCTGGGATGAGCAGTTCTTC
>TRBV15|TRBJ2-6|NA|NA
CATSRVRGSGANVLTF
TGTGCCACCAGCAGAGTGCGGGGCTCTGGGGCCAACGTCCTGACTTTC
>TRBV7-8|TRBJ1-2|NA|NA
CASSLGVTNYGYTF
TGTGCCAGCAGCTTAGGTGTCACTAACTATGGCTACACCTTC
>TRBV27|TRBJ2-2|NA|TRBD2
CASSLASGSTGELFF
TGTGCCAGCAGTTTAGCTAGCGGGAGTACCGGGGAGCTGTTTTTT
>TRBV30|TRBJ2-3|NA|NA
CAWSVPPDTQYF
TGTGCCTGGAGTGTACCCCCAGATACGCAGTATTTT
>TRBV14|TRBJ2-7|NA|TRBD1
CASSQGPPTGWVYEQYF
TGTGCCAGCAGCCAAGGTCCCCCGACAGGGTGGGTCTACGAGCAGTACTTC